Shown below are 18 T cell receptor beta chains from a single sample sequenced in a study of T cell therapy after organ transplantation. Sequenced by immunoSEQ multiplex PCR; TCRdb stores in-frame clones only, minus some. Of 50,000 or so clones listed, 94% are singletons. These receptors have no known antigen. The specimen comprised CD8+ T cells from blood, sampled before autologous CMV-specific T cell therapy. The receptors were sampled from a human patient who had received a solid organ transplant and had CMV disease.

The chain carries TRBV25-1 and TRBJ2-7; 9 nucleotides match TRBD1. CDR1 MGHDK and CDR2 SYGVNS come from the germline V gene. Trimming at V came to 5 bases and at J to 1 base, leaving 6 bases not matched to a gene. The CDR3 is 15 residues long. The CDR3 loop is CASSPGQGRSYEQYF. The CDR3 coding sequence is TGTGCCAGCAGTCCGGGACAGGGCCGGTCCTACGAGCAGTACTTC.

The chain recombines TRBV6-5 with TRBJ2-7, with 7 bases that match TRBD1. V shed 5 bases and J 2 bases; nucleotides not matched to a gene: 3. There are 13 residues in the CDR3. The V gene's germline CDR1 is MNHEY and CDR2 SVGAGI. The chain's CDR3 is CASSVTGTYEQYF. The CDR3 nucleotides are TGTGCCAGCAGTGTGACAGGGACCTACGAGCAGTACTTC.

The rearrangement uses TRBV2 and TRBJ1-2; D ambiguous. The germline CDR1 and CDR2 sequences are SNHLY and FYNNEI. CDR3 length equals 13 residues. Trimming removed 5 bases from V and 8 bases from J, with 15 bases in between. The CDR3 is CASSPGPEWGYTF. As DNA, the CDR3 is TGTGCCAGCAGTCCGGGTCCGGAGTGGGGCTACACCTTC.

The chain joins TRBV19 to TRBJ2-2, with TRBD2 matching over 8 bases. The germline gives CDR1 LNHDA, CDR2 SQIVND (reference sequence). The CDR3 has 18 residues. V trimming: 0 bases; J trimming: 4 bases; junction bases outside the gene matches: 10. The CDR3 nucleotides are TGTGCCAGTAGTATAGATCGGGAGGGGTTGGCGACCACCGGGGAGCTGTTTTTT. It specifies CASSIDREGLATTGELFF.

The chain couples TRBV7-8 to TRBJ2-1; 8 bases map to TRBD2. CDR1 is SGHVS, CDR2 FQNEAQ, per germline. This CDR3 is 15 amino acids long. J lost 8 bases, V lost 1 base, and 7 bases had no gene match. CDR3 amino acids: CASSLGGRKGHEQFF. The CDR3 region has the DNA TGTGCCAGCAGCTTAGGCGGGAGGAAGGGACATGAGCAGTTCTTC.

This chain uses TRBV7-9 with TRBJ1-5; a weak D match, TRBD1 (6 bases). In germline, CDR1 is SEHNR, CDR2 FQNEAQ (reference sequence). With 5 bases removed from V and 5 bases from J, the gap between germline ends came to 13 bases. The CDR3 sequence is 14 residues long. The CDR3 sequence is CASSQAGEHQPQHF. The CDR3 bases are TGTGCCAGCAGCCAGGCAGGGGAACATCAGCCCCAGCATTTT.

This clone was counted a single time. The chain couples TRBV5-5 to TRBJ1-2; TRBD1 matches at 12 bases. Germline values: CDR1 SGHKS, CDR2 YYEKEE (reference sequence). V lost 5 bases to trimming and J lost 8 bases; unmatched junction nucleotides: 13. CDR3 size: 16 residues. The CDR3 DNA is TGTGCCAGCAGACCTTACCCCGGGACAGGGGGCCGCGGCTACACCTTC. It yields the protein CASRPYPGTGGRGYTF.

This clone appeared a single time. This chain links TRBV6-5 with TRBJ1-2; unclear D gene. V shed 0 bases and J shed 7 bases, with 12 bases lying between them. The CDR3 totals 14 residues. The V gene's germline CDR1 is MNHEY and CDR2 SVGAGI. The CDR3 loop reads CASSYSRGVGGYTF. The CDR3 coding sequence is TGTGCCAGCAGTTACTCACGGGGTGTGGGTGGCTACACCTTC.

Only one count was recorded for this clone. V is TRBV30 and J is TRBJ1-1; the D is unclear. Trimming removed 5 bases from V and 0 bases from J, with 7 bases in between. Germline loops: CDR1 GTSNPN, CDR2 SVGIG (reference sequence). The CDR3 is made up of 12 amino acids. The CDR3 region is CAWGSMNTEAFF. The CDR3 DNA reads TGTGCCTGGGGGTCTATGAACACTGAAGCTTTCTTT.

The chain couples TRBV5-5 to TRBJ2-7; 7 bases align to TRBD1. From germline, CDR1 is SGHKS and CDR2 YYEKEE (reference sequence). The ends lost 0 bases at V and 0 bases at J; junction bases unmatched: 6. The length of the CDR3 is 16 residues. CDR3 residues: CASSLGQGVSSYEQYF. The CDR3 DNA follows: TGTGCCAGCAGCTTGGGACAGGGCGTTAGCTCCTACGAGCAGTACTTC.

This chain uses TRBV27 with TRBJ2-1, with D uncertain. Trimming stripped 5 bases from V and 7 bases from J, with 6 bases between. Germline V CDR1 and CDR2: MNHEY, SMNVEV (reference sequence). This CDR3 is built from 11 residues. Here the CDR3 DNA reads TGTGCCAGCAGTACCCTAAATGAGCAGTTCTTC. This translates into CASSTLNEQFF.

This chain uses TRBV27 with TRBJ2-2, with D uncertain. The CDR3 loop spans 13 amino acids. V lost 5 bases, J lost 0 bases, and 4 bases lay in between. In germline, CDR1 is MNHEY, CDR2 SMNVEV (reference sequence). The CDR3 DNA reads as TGTGCCAGCAGTCCGACGAACACCGGGGAGCTGTTTTTT. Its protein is CASSPTNTGELFF.

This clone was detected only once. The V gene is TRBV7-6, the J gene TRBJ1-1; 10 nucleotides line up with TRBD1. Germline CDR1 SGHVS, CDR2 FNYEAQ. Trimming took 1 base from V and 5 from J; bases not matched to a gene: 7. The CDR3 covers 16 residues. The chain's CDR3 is CASSLGTGGFHTEAFF. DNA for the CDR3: TGTGCCAGCAGCTTAGGGACAGGGGGTTTTCATACTGAAGCTTTCTTT.

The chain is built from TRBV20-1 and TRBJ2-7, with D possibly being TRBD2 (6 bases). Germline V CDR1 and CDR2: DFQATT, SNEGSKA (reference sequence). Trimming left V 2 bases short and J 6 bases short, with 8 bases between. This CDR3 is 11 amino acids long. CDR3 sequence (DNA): TGCAGTGCTAGAAGGGACTTCGAGCAGTACTTC. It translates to CSARRDFEQYF.

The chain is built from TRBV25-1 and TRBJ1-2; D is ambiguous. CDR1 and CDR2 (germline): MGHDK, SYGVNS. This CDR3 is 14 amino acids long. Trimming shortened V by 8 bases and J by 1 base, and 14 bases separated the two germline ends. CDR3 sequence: CASSSGVFNYGYTF. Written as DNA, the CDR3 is TGTGCCAGCTCTTCGGGAGTGTTTAACTATGGCTACACCTTC.

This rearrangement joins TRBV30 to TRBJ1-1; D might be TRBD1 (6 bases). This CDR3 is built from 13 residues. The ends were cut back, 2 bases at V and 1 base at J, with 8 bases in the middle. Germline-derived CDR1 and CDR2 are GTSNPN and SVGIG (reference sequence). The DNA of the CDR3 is TGTGCCTGGAGTTTACAGGGGAACACTGAAGCTTTCTTT. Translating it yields CAWSLQGNTEAFF.

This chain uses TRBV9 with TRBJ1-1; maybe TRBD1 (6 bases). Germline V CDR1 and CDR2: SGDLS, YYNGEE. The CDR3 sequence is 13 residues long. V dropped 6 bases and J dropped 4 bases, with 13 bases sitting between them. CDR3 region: CASTGGEGTEAFF. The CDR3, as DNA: TGTGCCAGCACGGGGGGCGAGGGCACTGAAGCTTTCTTT. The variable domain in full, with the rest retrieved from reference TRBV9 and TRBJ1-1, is DSGVTQTPKHLITATGQRVTLRCSPRSGDLSVYWYQQSLDQGLQFLIQYYNGEERAKGNILERFSAQQFPDLHSELNLSSLELGDSALYFCASTGGEGTEAFFGQGTRLTVV.

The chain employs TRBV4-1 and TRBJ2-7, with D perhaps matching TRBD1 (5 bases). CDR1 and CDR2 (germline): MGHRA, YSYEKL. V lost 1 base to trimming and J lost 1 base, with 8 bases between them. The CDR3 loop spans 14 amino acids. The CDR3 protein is CASSQARASYEQYF. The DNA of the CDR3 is TGCGCCAGCAGCCAAGCCAGGGCTTCCTACGAGCAGTACTTC.